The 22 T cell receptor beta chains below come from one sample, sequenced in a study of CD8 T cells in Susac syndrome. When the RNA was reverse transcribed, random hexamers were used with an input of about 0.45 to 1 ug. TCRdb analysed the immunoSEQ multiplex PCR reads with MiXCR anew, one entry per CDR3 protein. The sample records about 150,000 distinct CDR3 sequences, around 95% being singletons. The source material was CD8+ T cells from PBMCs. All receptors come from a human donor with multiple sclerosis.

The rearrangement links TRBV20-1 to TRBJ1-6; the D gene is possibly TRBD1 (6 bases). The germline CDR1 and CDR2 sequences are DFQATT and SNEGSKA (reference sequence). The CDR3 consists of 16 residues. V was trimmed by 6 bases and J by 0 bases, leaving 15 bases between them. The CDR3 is CSAIDRRSSYNSPLHF. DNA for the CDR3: TGCAGTGCCATCGACAGGCGAAGCTCCTATAATTCACCCCTCCACTTT.

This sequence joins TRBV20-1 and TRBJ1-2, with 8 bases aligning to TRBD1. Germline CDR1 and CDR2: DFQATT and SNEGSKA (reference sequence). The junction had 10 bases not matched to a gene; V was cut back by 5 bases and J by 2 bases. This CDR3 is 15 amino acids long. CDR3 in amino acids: CSAQRLTGENYGYTF. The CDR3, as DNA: TGCAGTGCTCAGAGATTGACAGGGGAAAACTATGGCTACACCTTC.

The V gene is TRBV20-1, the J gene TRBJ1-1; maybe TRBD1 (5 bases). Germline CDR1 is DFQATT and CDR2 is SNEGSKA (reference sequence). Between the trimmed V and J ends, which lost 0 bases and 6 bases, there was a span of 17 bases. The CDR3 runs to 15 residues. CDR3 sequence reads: CSARDRSGRGAEAFF. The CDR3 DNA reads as TGCAGTGCTAGAGACCGGTCGGGGCGGGGTGCTGAAGCTTTCTTT.

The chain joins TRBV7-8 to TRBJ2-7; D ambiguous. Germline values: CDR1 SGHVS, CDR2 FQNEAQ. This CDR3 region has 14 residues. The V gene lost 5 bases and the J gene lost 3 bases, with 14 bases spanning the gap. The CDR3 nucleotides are TGTGCCAGCAGCCACCTAGGGCTAGTCTACGAGCAGTACTTC. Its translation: CASSHLGLVYEQYF.

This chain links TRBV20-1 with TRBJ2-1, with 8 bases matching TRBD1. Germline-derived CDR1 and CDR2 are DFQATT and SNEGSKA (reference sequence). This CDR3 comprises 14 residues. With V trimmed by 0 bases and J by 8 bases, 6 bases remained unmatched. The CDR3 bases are TGCAGTGCTAGAGACAAGGACAGGGAATATGAGCAGTTCTTC. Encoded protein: CSARDKDREYEQFF.

CDR3 coding DNA: TGCAGCCTGAGGGACAGTTCGGGGGGCTCCATCGGAGATACGCAGTATTTT. Translating gives CSLRDSSGGSIGDTQYF. The V call is TRBV29-1, the J call TRBJ2-3, with D possibly being TRBD1 or TRBD2 (7 bases each). There are 17 residues in the CDR3. Germline loops: CDR1 SQVTM, CDR2 ANQGSEA. Trimming took 8 bases from V and 5 from J, leaving 29 bases between them.

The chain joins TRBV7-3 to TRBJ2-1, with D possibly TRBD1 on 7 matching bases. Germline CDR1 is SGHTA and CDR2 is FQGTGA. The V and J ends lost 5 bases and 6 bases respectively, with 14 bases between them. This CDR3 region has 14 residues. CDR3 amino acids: CASSPGGPGNEQFF. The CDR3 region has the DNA TGTGCCAGCAGCCCAGGGGGGCCGGGCAATGAGCAGTTCTTC.

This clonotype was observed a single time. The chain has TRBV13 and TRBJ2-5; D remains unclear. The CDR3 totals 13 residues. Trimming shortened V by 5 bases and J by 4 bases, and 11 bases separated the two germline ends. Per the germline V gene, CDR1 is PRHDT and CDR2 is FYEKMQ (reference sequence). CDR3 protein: CASSGSGLETQYF. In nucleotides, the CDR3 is TGTGCCAGCAGCGGATCCGGGTTAGAGACCCAGTACTTC. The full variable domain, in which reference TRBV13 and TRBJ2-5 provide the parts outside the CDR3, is AAGVIQSPRHLIKEKRETATLKCYPIPRHDTVYWYQQGPGQDPQFLISFYEKMQSDKGSIPDRFSAQQFSDYHSELNMSSLELGDSALYFCASSGSGLETQYFGPGTRLLVL.

In nucleotides, the CDR3 is TGTGCCAGCAGCCATAGGTCGACAGATACGCAGTATTTT. Amino acids: CASSHRSTDTQYF. V and J are TRBV14 and TRBJ2-3, with D unresolved. Germline loops: CDR1 SGHDN, CDR2 FVKESK. The CDR3 consists of 13 residues. V lost 3 bases to trimming and J lost 3 bases, with 7 bases between them.

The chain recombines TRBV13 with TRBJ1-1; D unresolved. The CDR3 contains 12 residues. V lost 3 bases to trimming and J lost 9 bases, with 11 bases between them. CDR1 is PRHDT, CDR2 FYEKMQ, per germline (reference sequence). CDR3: CASSFPTSQAFF. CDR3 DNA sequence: TGTGCCAGCAGCTTCCCCACTTCGCAAGCTTTCTTT.

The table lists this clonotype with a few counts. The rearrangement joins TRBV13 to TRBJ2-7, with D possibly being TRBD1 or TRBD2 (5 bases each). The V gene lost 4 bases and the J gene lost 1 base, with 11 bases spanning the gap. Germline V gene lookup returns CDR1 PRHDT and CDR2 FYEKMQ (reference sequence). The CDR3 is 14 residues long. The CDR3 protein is CASSSGTDSYEQYF. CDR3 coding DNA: TGTGCCAGCAGCTCCGGGACGGATTCCTACGAGCAGTACTTC.

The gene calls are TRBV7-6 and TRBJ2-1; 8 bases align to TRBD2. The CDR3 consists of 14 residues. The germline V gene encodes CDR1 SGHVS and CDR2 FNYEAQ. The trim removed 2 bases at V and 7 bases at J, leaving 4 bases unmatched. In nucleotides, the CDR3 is TGTGCCAGCAGCTTACGGGGGGGAGAGAATGAGCAGTTCTTC. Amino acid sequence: CASSLRGGENEQFF.

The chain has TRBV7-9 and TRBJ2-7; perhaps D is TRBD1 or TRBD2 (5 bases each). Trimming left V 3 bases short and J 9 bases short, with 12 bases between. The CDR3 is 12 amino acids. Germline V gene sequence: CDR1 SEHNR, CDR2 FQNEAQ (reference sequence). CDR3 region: CASSFGARGQYF. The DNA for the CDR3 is TGTGCCAGCAGCTTCGGGGCCCGGGGGCAGTACTTC. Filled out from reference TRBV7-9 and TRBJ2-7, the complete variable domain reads DTGVSQNPRHKITKRGQNVTFRCDPISEHNRLYWYRQTLGQGPEFLTYFQNEAQLEKSRLLSDRFSAERPKGSFSTLEIQRTEQGDSAMYLCASSFGARGQYFGPGTRLTVT.

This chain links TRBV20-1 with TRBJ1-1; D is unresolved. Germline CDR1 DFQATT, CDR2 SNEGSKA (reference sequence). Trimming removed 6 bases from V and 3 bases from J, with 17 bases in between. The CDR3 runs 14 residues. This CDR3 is CSAPPGSGDTEAFF. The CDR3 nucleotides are TGCAGTGCCCCCCCGGGGAGTGGGGACACTGAAGCTTTCTTT.

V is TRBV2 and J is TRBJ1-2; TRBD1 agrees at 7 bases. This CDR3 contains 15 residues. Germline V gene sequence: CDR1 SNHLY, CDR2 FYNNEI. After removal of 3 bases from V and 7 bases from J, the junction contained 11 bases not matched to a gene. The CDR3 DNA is TGTGCCAGCAGTGATATGGGGACAGCCTCGTTTGGCTACACCTTC. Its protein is CASSDMGTASFGYTF.

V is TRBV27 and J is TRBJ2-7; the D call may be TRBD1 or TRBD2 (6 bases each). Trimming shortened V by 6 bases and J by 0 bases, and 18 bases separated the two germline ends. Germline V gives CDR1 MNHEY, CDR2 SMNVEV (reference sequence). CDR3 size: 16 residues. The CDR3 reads CASSPRGGLSSYEQYF. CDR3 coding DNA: TGTGCCAGCAGCCCTAGAGGGGGGCTGAGCTCCTACGAGCAGTACTTC.

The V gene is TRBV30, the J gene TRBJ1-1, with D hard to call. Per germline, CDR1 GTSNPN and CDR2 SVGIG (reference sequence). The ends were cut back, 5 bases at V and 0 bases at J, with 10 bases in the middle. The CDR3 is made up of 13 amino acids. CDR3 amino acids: CAWCLAVNTEAFF. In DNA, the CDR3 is TGTGCCTGGTGTCTGGCGGTGAACACTGAAGCTTTCTTT.

CDR3: CASRTPGTGGGSTDTQYF. For the CDR3, the DNA is TGTGCCAGCAGGACTCCCGGGACAGGGGGCGGAAGCACAGATACGCAGTATTTT. V gene TRBV7-9 combines with J gene TRBJ2-3, with 12 positions matching TRBD1. CDR1 is SEHNR, CDR2 FQNEAQ, per germline (reference sequence). With 6 bases clipped from V and 0 bases from J, the junction kept 10 bases outside the gene matches. The CDR3 has 18 residues.

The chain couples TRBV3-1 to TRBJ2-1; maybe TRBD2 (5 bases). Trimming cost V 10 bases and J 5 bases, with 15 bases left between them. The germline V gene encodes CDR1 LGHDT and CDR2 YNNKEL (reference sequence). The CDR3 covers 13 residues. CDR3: CATLGPRDNEQFF. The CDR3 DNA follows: TGTGCCACCCTTGGCCCGCGGGACAATGAGCAGTTCTTC.

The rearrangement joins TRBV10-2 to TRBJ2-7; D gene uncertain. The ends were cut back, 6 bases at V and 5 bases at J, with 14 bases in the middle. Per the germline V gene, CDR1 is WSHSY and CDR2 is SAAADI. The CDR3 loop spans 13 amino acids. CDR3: CASRDSRVHEQYF. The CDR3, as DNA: TGCGCCAGCAGGGATTCCCGGGTCCACGAGCAGTACTTC.

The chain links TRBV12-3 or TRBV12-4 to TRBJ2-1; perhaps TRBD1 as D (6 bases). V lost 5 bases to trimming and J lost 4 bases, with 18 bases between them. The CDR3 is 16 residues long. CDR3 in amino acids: CASSANRVGNYNEQFF. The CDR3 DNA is TGTGCCAGCAGTGCAAACAGGGTCGGAAATTACAATGAGCAGTTCTTC.

The CDR3 loop is CASSASTGLYEQYF. The DNA for the CDR3 is TGTGCCAGCAGCGCCTCGACAGGTTTGTACGAGCAGTACTTC. J is TRBJ2-7 and V is TRBV7-9; possibly TRBD1 for D (6 bases). Trimming stripped 5 bases from V and 4 bases from J, with 15 bases between. CDR3 length equals 14 residues. Germline assignment: CDR1 SEHNR and CDR2 FQNEAQ (reference sequence).